The rows below give T cell receptor beta chains drawn from one sample of a study of T cell responses to AZD1222 COVID-19 vaccine. The table came from immunoSEQ multiplex PCR; TCRdb's copy has only in-frame clones and leaves some out. The sample has 100,000 or so clones; 82% are singletons. This specimen was peripheral blood, taken on day 0 of AZD1222 vaccination. The source of these receptors is an adult in good health. The CDR3 runs from the conserved cysteine through the conserved F or W.

v_call: TRBV4-2
j_call: TRBJ1-5
cdr3_aa: CASSQAHINQPQHF

v_call: TRBV18
j_call: TRBJ2-7
cdr3_aa: CASSPSQMTGGFNEQYF

v_call: TRBV23-1
j_call: TRBJ1-1
cdr3_aa: CASSPRGGERGTEAFF

v_call: TRBV4-3
j_call: TRBJ2-3
cdr3_aa: CASSQRLAGADTDTQYF

v_call: TRBV5-6
j_call: TRBJ2-5
cdr3_aa: CASSSAPVSAVQGTQYF

v_call: TRBV25-1
j_call: TRBJ1-2
cdr3_aa: CASSERVRGKGGYTF

v_call: TRBV9
j_call: TRBJ1-1
cdr3_aa: CASAVGGSGTEAFF

v_call: TRBV6-5
j_call: TRBJ2-5
cdr3_aa: CASRPIGFQETQYF

v_call: TRBV7-9
j_call: TRBJ1-2
cdr3_aa: CASKDRDNGYTF

v_call: TRBV7-9
j_call: TRBJ1-1
cdr3_aa: CASSSLKTGNTEAFF

v_call: TRBV7-9
j_call: TRBJ2-5
cdr3_aa: CASSLWGQGLQETQYF

v_call: TRBV6-5
j_call: TRBJ2-1
cdr3_aa: CASRPDRGGNEQFF

v_call: TRBV5-1
j_call: TRBJ1-3
cdr3_aa: CASSWGDRPSSGNTIYF

v_call: TRBV19
j_call: TRBJ1-1
cdr3_aa: CASSIGPNTEAFF

v_call: TRBV10-3
j_call: TRBJ2-7
cdr3_aa: CAISDPLRFTYEQYF

v_call: TRBV10-3
j_call: TRBJ1-2
cdr3_aa: CAISVQGARDYGYTF

v_call: TRBV19
j_call: TRBJ2-2
cdr3_aa: CASTPSRVVGELFF

v_call: TRBV21-1
j_call: TRBJ1-4
cdr3_aa: CASSLPGQGIREKLFF

v_call: TRBV28
j_call: TRBJ2-1
cdr3_aa: CASTPGVLVANEQFF

v_call: TRBV6-2/TRBV6-3
j_call: TRBJ1-2
cdr3_aa: CASSLHSVNVYGYTF

v_call: TRBV7-2
j_call: TRBJ2-2
cdr3_aa: CASGSIGGADGELFF

v_call: TRBV19
j_call: TRBJ2-2
cdr3_aa: CASSQETGAGELFF

v_call: TRBV27
j_call: TRBJ1-5
cdr3_aa: CASRVGNQPQHF

v_call: TRBV5-4
j_call: TRBJ2-1
cdr3_aa: CASSLGGGRGGNEQFF

v_call: TRBV9
j_call: TRBJ2-3
cdr3_aa: CASSSGVASPQYF

v_call: TRBV7-2
j_call: TRBJ1-1
cdr3_aa: CASSARGGNTEAFF

v_call: TRBV5-1
j_call: TRBJ2-3
cdr3_aa: CASSLDNTDTQYF

v_call: TRBV12-5
j_call: TRBJ1-5
cdr3_aa: CASGLVEANQPQHF

v_call: TRBV5-1
j_call: TRBJ2-7
cdr3_aa: CASSLEPGNSYEQYF

v_call: TRBV12-3/TRBV12-4
j_call: TRBJ2-7
cdr3_aa: CASTIALSEQYF

v_call: TRBV27
j_call: TRBJ1-6
cdr3_aa: CASSMTGRTSPLHF

v_call: TRBV7-2
j_call: TRBJ2-2
cdr3_aa: CASSRGKFSGELFF

v_call: TRBV10-3
j_call: TRBJ1-3
cdr3_aa: CAISEDKGAAGNTIYF

v_call: TRBV30
j_call: TRBJ1-6
cdr3_aa: CAWRLGGTLHF

v_call: TRBV7-2
j_call: TRBJ2-5
cdr3_aa: CASSLTAGGVGETQYF

v_call: TRBV5-1
j_call: TRBJ1-2
cdr3_aa: CASSLEGQIYGYTF

v_call: TRBV6-2/TRBV6-3
j_call: TRBJ2-5
cdr3_aa: CASSDASGGADETQYF

v_call: TRBV11-2
j_call: TRBJ2-1
cdr3_aa: CASSALEITFDEQFF

v_call: TRBV12-3/TRBV12-4
j_call: TRBJ1-2
cdr3_aa: CASSFGWNYGYTF

v_call: TRBV2
j_call: TRBJ1-5
cdr3_aa: CASSVQAPHSNQPQHF

v_call: TRBV29-1
j_call: TRBJ2-7
cdr3_aa: CSAGTEYEQYF

v_call: TRBV5-5
j_call: TRBJ1-5
cdr3_aa: CASSLVALGNQPQHF